The 25 T cell receptor beta chains given below trace back to one sample, sequenced in a study of cytomegalovirus exposure and HLA in healthy donors. Repertoires were generated with immunoSEQ multiplex PCR, while TCRdb's copy carries only in-frame clones and drops some. Among about 160,000 clones listed, 95% to 97% were seen once. Sample: PBMCs. The receptors come from a woman younger than 30 in good health and CMV-seronegative.

The CDR3 bases are TGTGCCAGCAGCTTAGACGTGACAGCCACTGAAGCTTTCTTT. It yields the protein CASSLDVTATEAFF. V is TRBV7-9 and J is TRBJ1-1, with D possibly matching TRBD1 (5 bases). The CDR3 covers 14 residues. V dropped 1 base and J dropped 4 bases, with 10 bases sitting between them. Germline-derived CDR1 and CDR2 are SEHNR and FQNEAQ (reference sequence).

The chain uses TRBV5-1 and TRBJ2-2; 8 positions agree with TRBD2. This CDR3 is built from 18 residues. Per germline, CDR1 SGHRS and CDR2 YFSETQ. The J segment lost 1 base and the V segment lost 4 bases, leaving 12 bases of the junction unmatched. CDR3 protein: CASSPAVAGGLNTGELFF. CDR3 DNA sequence: TGCGCCAGCAGCCCTGCGGTCGCGGGGGGACTGAACACCGGGGAGCTGTTTTTT.

The V call is TRBV11-1, the J call TRBJ2-5; 10 positions agree with TRBD2. Germline loops: CDR1 SGHAT, CDR2 FQDESV (reference sequence). This CDR3 region has 14 residues. V lost 4 bases and J lost 3; bases outside the gene matches: 2. This CDR3 is CASSSAGGEETQYF. CDR3 bases: TGTGCCAGCAGCTCAGCGGGGGGGGAAGAGACCCAGTACTTC.

The rearrangement links TRBV5-1 to TRBJ2-3; tentatively, D is TRBD1 (5 bases). Per germline, CDR1 SGHRS and CDR2 YFSETQ. The V gene lost 5 bases and the J gene lost 0 bases, with 13 bases spanning the gap. The CDR3 spans 15 residues. CDR3 protein: CASRSREPSTDTQYF. The DNA of the CDR3 is TGCGCCAGCAGAAGCAGGGAACCTAGCACAGATACGCAGTATTTT.

This rearrangement joins TRBV9 to TRBJ2-7; 11 nucleotides match TRBD1. V was pared by 3 bases and J by 3 bases, with 8 bases of the junction left unmatched. This CDR3 is 16 amino acids long. Germline V lookup: CDR1 SGDLS, CDR2 YYNGEE. CDR3 sequence (DNA): TGTGCCAGCAGCGGAAACCGGGACAGGGGGAACTACGAGCAGTACTTC. This translates into CASSGNRDRGNYEQYF.

About this clone itself: This specimen includes other DNA sequences encoding the same CDR3. V gene TRBV7-2 combines with J gene TRBJ2-3, with 7 bases identical to TRBD2. Losses at the gene ends were 5 bases for V and 0 bases for J; bases not matched to a gene: 5. This CDR3 is 15 amino acids long. Germline V gene sequence: CDR1 SGHTA, CDR2 FQGNSA. In DNA form, the CDR3 reads TGTGCCAGCAGCCAGAGCGGGACTAGCACAGATACGCAGTATTTT. Residues: CASSQSGTSTDTQYF.

The chain is built from TRBV11-2 and TRBJ2-5; 8 bases are shared with TRBD1. The ends lost 5 bases at V and 6 bases at J; junction bases unmatched: 11. Germline V gives CDR1 SGHAT, CDR2 FQNNGV. CDR3 length: 15 residues. The CDR3 sequence: CASSGTRDRTQTQYF. Here the CDR3 DNA reads TGTGCCAGCAGCGGGACCCGGGACAGGACCCAGACCCAGTACTTC.

This chain links TRBV27 with TRBJ2-7; D might be TRBD2 (5 bases). CDR1 is MNHEY and CDR2 is SMNVEV in the germline V gene (reference sequence). The length of the CDR3 is 14 residues. V was clipped by 3 bases and J by 3 bases, with 12 bases between them. CDR3 nucleotides: TGTGCCAGCAGTTTGACCGGGAACCACTACGAGCAGTACTTC. This gives the protein CASSLTGNHYEQYF.

The rearrangement uses TRBV4-3 and TRBJ1-2; TRBD1 matches at 7 bases. From germline, CDR1 is LGHNA and CDR2 YSLEER. This CDR3 comprises 13 residues. V was pared by 4 bases and J by 4 bases, with 3 bases of the junction left unmatched. The CDR3 loop is CASSRAGGYGYTF. As DNA, the CDR3 is TGCGCCAGCAGCCGGGCAGGGGGCTATGGCTACACCTTC.

The CDR3 loop is CASSEGRGINQPQHF. The CDR3 DNA follows: TGTGCCAGCAGTGAAGGGCGGGGGATCAATCAGCCCCAGCATTTT. The chain is built from TRBV2 and TRBJ1-5; maybe TRBD1 (5 bases). CDR1 and CDR2 from the germline V gene are SNHLY and FYNNEI. V was shortened by 1 base and J by 3 bases, with 10 bases between the two germline ends. The CDR3 extends over 15 amino acids.

The genes are TRBV6-1 and TRBJ2-1; 12 positions match TRBD2. V lost 2 bases, J lost 9 bases, and 5 bases stayed unmatched. Germline values: CDR1 MNHNS, CDR2 SASEGT. The length of the CDR3 is 15 residues. CDR3 sequence: CASSEWLAGGPEQFF. The CDR3 bases are TGTGCCAGCAGTGAATGGCTAGCGGGGGGGCCTGAGCAGTTCTTC.

The chain links TRBV5-1 to TRBJ2-5; 8 nucleotides align to TRBD2. The CDR3 contains 16 residues. V lost 4 bases to trimming and J lost 0 bases; unmatched junction nucleotides: 8. The germline V gene has CDR1 SGHRS and CDR2 YFSETQ. CDR3 in amino acids: CASSMRSGANQETQYF. The CDR3 DNA follows: TGCGCCAGCAGCATGCGTAGCGGGGCGAACCAAGAGACCCAGTACTTC.

The V call is TRBV5-4, the J call TRBJ2-1, with D tentatively TRBD2 (7 bases). This CDR3 has 16 amino acids. The germline CDR1 and CDR2 sequences are SGHNT and YYREEE (reference sequence). V was shortened by 2 bases and J by 0 bases, with 12 bases between the two germline ends. The CDR3 region is CASSLGGGSSYNEQFF. CDR3 DNA: TGTGCCAGCAGCTTAGGGGGAGGGAGCTCCTACAATGAGCAGTTCTTC.

This clone has more than one count but fewer than ten. The chain employs TRBV2 and TRBJ1-5; 8 nucleotides agree with TRBD1. The CDR3 is made up of 14 amino acids. The germline CDR1 and CDR2 sequences are SNHLY and FYNNEI. J was trimmed by 7 bases and V by 6 bases; bases with no gene match: 8. The CDR3 sequence: CASRTGEVRQPQHF. CDR3 DNA sequence: TGTGCCAGCAGGACAGGGGAAGTGAGGCAGCCCCAGCATTTT.

The V call is TRBV2, the J call TRBJ2-7; TRBD2 matches at 12 bases. The V and J ends lost 6 bases and 4 bases, in that order; junction bases with no gene match: 7. The CDR3 length is 15 residues. CDR1 is SNHLY, CDR2 FYNNEI, per germline. CDR3 DNA: TGTGCCAGCAGGGAAACTAGCGGGGGGTTATACGAGCAGTACTTC. As protein: CASRETSGGLYEQYF.

The rearrangement links TRBV4-2 to TRBJ1-2; TRBD1 agrees at 9 bases. Germline trimming cut 0 bases from V and 5 bases from J; bases unmatched to any gene: 4. The germline V gene encodes CDR1 LGHNA and CDR2 YNFKEQ. The CDR3 is 15 amino acids. The CDR3 DNA reads as TGTGCCAGCAGCCAAGAGGCCGGGACAGGGTATGGCTACACCTTC. Translating it yields CASSQEAGTGYGYTF.

This clone was detected once. The chain carries TRBV7-2 and TRBJ2-5; 15 bases line up with TRBD2. The CDR3 totals 18 residues. Germline CDR1 and CDR2: SGHTA and FQGNSA. The V and J ends lost 1 base and 1 base, in that order; junction bases with no gene match: 4. CDR3 DNA sequence: TGTGCCAGCAGCTTAGGGGGACTAGCGGGGGGCCTCCAAGAGACCCAGTACTTC. Protein sequence: CASSLGGLAGGLQETQYF.

Here the CDR3 DNA reads TGTGCCAGCAGTGACAGGGCAGATACGCAGTATTTT. Its protein is CASSDRADTQYF. This chain connects TRBV25-1 to TRBJ2-3; possible D gene TRBD1, 5 bases. Trimming took off 3 bases at V and 4 bases at J, with 5 bases between the two ends. The germline CDR1 and CDR2 sequences are MGHDK and SYGVNS. This CDR3 has 12 residues.

This chain connects TRBV30 to TRBJ1-4; the D is unclear. V was clipped by 5 bases and J by 8 bases, with 15 bases between them. Per the germline V gene, CDR1 is GTSNPN and CDR2 is SVGIG (reference sequence). The CDR3 sequence is 13 residues long. The DNA for the CDR3 is TGTGCCTGGCTTGGTGGGCATGGGGAAAAACTGTTTTTT. Its translation is CAWLGGHGEKLFF.

The chain links TRBV5-1 to TRBJ1-1, with D perhaps TRBD1 (5 bases). V was clipped by 5 bases and J by 1 base, with 12 bases between them. The CDR3 totals 14 residues. Germline CDR1 and CDR2: SGHRS and YFSETQ. The CDR3 sequence: CASRSGNRNTEAFF. DNA for the CDR3: TGCGCCAGCAGATCAGGGAATCGGAACACTGAAGCTTTCTTT. The variable domain in full, with the rest retrieved from reference TRBV5-1 and TRBJ1-1, is KAGVTQTPRYLIKTRGQQVTLSCSPISGHRSVSWYQQTPGQGLQFLFEYFSETQRNKGNFPGRFSGRQFSNSRSEMNVSTLELGDSALYLCASRSGNRNTEAFFGQGTRLTVV.

The rearrangement joins TRBV9 to TRBJ2-3; possibly TRBD2 for D (6 bases). Germline V lookup: CDR1 SGDLS, CDR2 YYNGEE. The CDR3 covers 17 residues. The V end was cut by 0 bases, the J end by 2 bases, with 16 bases between. Written as DNA, the CDR3 is TGTGCCAGCAGCGTAGCTATCGGGACTTTGAACACAGATACGCAGTATTTT. It translates to CASSVAIGTLNTDTQYF.

The rearrangement uses TRBV5-1 and TRBJ1-2, with D perhaps matching TRBD1 (6 bases). CDR1 is SGHRS and CDR2 is YFSETQ in the germline V gene. V was trimmed by 4 bases and J by 2 bases, leaving 12 bases between them. The CDR3 runs 14 residues. CDR3: CASSPAGGNYGYTF. Written as DNA, the CDR3 is TGCGCCAGCAGCCCCGCGGGGGGCAACTATGGCTACACCTTC.

The rearrangement uses TRBV6-6 and TRBJ2-7, with D possibly being TRBD2 (6 bases). From germline, CDR1 is MNHNY and CDR2 SVGAGI (reference sequence). V gave up 6 bases and J gave up 4 bases, with 19 bases separating them. The CDR3 covers 15 residues. CDR3: CASSTGTGVWYEQYF. CDR3 coding DNA: TGTGCCAGCAGCACCGGGACGGGGGTTTGGTACGAGCAGTACTTC.

V and J are TRBV19 and TRBJ2-7; D possibly corresponds to TRBD1 (6 bases). CDR1 is LNHDA, CDR2 SQIVND, per germline (reference sequence). The CDR3 spans 12 residues. Trimming stripped 7 bases from V and 4 bases from J, with 11 bases between. The CDR3 loop reads CASTDRNYEQYF. The CDR3 coding sequence is TGTGCCAGTACGGACAGAAATTACGAGCAGTACTTC.

This clone has just one count. V usage is TRBV11-2 and J usage is TRBJ1-2, with TRBD1 matching 9 bases. Trimming at V came to 5 bases and at J to 8 bases, leaving 9 bases not matched to a gene. This CDR3 has 14 residues. CDR1 and CDR2 (germline): SGHAT, FQNNGV. DNA of the CDR3: TGTGCCAGCAGCAAAGGGGACAGGGCAAGGGGCTACACCTTC. Translating it yields CASSKGDRARGYTF.